The 2 T cell receptor beta chains reported below all come from one sample, sequenced in a study of blood T cell repertoires in COVID-19. TCRdb's copy holds only in-frame clones and misses some; the assay was immunoSEQ multiplex PCR. The repertoire has about 480,000 clones, around 85% of them found once; the top ten carry roughly 8.5%. The sample taken for sequencing was PBMCs or T cells enriched from blood (not recorded which). The receptors stem from a woman aged 60-75 years who had recovered from COVID-19.

The chain links TRBV6-5 to TRBJ2-3; 7 bases align to TRBD1. The germline V gene encodes CDR1 MNHEY and CDR2 SVGAGI. V was clipped by 7 bases and J by 2 bases; unmatched bases: 6. This CDR3 contains 14 residues. This CDR3 reads CASKRGPFTDTQYF. CDR3 nucleotide sequence: TGTGCCAGCAAGAGGGGGCCCTTCACAGATACGCAGTATTTT.

The chain employs TRBV7-2 and TRBJ2-5; TRBD2 matches 8 bases. Germline values: CDR1 SGHTA, CDR2 FQGNSA. The V segment lost 5 bases and the J segment 5 bases; nucleotides outside the gene matches: 13. The CDR3 has 16 amino acids. The CDR3 loop reads CASSPPQSGGRETQYF. The CDR3 region has the DNA TGTGCCAGCAGCCCCCCGCAGAGCGGGGGTAGGGAGACCCAGTACTTC.